These T cell receptor beta chains were read from a single sample in a study of CXCR3-negative and CXCR3-positive naive CD8 T cells. TCRdb reprocessed the 5' RACE reads, keeping one entry per CDR3 protein, no DNA. The sample table sets out about 56,000 distinct CDR3 sequences. Sequenced material: naive CXCR3+ CD8+ T cells from blood. The receptor source for this set is a human donor in good health. Some clones in this sample may be carry-over from other donors' samples. Both conserved end residues are part of each CDR3.

CDR3aa,j_gene,v_gene
CASSLILAPYNEQFF,TRBJ2-1,TRBV7-3
CASSPWAEGADTQYF,TRBJ2-3,TRBV7-2
CSVPTGTDYNEQFF,TRBJ2-1,TRBV29-1
CASSGLAGGPDTQYF,TRBJ2-3,TRBV6-1
CASSFIQGGMNTEAFF,TRBJ1-1,TRBV5-6
CASSLSQGSNQPQHF,TRBJ1-5,TRBV28
CASSFIRGTQYF,TRBJ2-5,TRBV12-3/TRBV12-4
CASSLGTWTNYGYTF,TRBJ1-2,TRBV7-9
CASSQGYQETQYF,TRBJ2-5,TRBV4-3
CATSRVGTAGGELFF,TRBJ2-2,TRBV15
CSVFGGETGELFF,TRBJ2-2,TRBV29-1
CSVQGFNEQFF,TRBJ2-1,TRBV29-1
CASSVGADQPQHF,TRBJ1-5,TRBV9
CSVEGLAGGSGEDTQYF,TRBJ2-3,TRBV29-1
CSASDTGTGTYEQYF,TRBJ2-7,TRBV20-1
CASSAGYYTEAFF,TRBJ1-1,TRBV5-1
CASSPDWYSYNEQFF,TRBJ2-1,TRBV4-3
CSLGRGGTNEQFF,TRBJ2-1,TRBV29-1
CASSLAGLGNQPQHF,TRBJ1-5,TRBV7-9
CASSLGAGGTGELFF,TRBJ2-2,TRBV7-8
CASSRAASYEQYF,TRBJ2-7,TRBV14
CASSLVRKPYEQYF,TRBJ2-7,TRBV5-4
CSVEDPDGEGEKLFF,TRBJ1-4,TRBV29-1
CASSSDSGNEKLFF,TRBJ1-4,TRBV13
CSVERDTEAFF,TRBJ1-1,TRBV29-1
CASEITGGSYNEQFF,TRBJ2-1,TRBV12-3/TRBV12-4
CASSPNLTGGTEAFF,TRBJ1-1,TRBV21-1
CASSYSNYRNGGELFF,TRBJ2-2,TRBV6-5
CASTDWRGRGETQYF,TRBJ2-5,TRBV12-3/TRBV12-4
CSVIWSHEQFF,TRBJ2-1,TRBV29-1
CASSSNSYEQCF,TRBJ2-7,TRBV27
CASRQNTGELFF,TRBJ2-2,TRBV7-3
CASSVGKGDGYTF,TRBJ1-2,TRBV5-1
CSVVWEEGPWEQYF,TRBJ2-7,TRBV29-1
CASRDTGRFPLGANVLTF,TRBJ2-6,TRBV2
CASSFATGLEQETQYF,TRBJ2-5,TRBV6-2/TRBV6-3
CASSSVGREQYF,TRBJ2-7,TRBV7-6
CASSQDGDIMNTEAFF,TRBJ1-1,TRBV4-3
CASSQDRAGSEQFF,TRBJ2-1,TRBV4-3
CASRLVGRDHQETQYF,TRBJ2-5,TRBV11-2
CASSQSPLQETQYF,TRBJ2-5,TRBV23-1
CASSFTTSGASGHTQYF,TRBJ2-3,TRBV12-3/TRBV12-4
CASSPRMDRGNEQFF,TRBJ2-1,TRBV3-1
CASSPPGIENTEAFF,TRBJ1-1,TRBV5-4
CASSLALGSANTGELFF,TRBJ2-2,TRBV5-1
CASSLGQGDVLTF,TRBJ2-6,TRBV7-3
CASSPPRDSYTDTQYF,TRBJ2-3,TRBV7-9
CITNLNTEAFF,TRBJ1-1,TRBV20-1
CSARSDYGYTF,TRBJ1-2,TRBV20-1